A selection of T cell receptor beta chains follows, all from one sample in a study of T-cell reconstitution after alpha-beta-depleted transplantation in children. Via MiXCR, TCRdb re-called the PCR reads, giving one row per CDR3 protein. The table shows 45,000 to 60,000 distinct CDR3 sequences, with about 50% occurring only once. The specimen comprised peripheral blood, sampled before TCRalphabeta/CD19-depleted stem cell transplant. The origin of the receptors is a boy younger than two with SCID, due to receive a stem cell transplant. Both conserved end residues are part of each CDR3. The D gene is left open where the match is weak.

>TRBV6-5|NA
CASSSPGTRNTGELFF
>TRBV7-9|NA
CASSLYVVGNTEAFF
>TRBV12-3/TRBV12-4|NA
CASSPPSRGEQFF
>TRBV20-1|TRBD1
CSARVPPGQGAGELFF
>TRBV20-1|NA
CSARRMDNEQFF
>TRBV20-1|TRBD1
CSASRGQEPYEQYF
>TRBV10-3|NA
CAIRETVNTEAFF
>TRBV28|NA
CATVGDNYGDTF
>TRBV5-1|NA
CASSFGGPANTEAFF
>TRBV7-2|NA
CASSIGTANTGELFF
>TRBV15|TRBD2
CATSRASGGRPTYEQYF
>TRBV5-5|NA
CASTPQGPGELFF
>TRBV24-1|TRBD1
CATSDPGGRRDEQFF
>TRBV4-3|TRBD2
CASSRGLAGVYEQYF
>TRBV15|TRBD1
CATSSTGGAYEQYF
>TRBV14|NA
CASSRRPLGGELFF
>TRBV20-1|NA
CSARDRMDSRADTQYF
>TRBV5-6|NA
CASSPGGIYNTQYF
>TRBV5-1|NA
CASSHRDNYEQYF
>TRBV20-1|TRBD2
CSARHLAAEQFF
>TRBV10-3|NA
CAISESEISYEQYF
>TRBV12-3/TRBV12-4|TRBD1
CASSPQGAIAGETQYF
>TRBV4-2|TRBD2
CASSQGGGTGELFF
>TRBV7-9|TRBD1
CASSLTGSGADTQYF
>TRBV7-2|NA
CASSLAAVGTDTQYF
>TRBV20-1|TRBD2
CSARDEKRGDTGELFF
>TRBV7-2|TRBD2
CASTSSGGGTDTQYF
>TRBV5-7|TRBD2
CASSLGWYRGEMAKNIQYF
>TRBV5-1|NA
CASSLVSGAGANVLTF
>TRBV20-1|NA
CSAMGQIYNEQFF